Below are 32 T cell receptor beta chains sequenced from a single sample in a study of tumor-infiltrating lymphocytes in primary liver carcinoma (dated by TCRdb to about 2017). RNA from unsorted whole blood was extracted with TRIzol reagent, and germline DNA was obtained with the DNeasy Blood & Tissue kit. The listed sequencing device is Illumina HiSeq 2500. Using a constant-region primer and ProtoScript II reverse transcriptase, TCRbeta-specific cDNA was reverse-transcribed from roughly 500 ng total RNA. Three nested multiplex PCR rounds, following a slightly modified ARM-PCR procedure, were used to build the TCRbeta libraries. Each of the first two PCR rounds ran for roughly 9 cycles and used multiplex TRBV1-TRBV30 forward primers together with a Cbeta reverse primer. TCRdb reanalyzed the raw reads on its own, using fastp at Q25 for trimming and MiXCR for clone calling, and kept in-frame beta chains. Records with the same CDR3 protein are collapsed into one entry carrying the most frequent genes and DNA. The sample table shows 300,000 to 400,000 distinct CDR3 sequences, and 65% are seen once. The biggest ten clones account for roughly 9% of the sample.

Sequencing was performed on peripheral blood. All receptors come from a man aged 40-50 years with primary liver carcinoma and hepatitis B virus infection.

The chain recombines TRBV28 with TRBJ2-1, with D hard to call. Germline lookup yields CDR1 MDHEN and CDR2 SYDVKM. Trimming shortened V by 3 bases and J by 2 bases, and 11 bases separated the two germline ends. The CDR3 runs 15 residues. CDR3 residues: CASSLGGVAYNEQFF. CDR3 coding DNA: TGTGCCAGCAGTTTGGGCGGAGTCGCCTACAATGAGCAGTTCTTC.

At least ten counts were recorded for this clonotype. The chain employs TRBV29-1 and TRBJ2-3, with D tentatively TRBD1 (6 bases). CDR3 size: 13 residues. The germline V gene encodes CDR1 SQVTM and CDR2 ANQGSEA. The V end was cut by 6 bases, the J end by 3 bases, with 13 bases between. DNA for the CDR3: TGCAGCGTACATCAGGGGCGTACAGATACGCAGTATTTT. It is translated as CSVHQGRTDTQYF.

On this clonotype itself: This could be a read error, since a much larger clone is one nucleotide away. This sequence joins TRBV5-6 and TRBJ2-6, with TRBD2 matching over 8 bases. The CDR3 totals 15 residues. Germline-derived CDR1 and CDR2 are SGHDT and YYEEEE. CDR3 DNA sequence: TGTGCCAGCAGCTTGGCGGGACTAGGGGCCAACGTCCTGAGTTTC. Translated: CASSLAGLGANVLSF.

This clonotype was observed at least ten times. This CDR3 reads CASSEVRTSGTNEQYF. The CDR3 DNA sequence: TGTGCCAGCAGTGAAGTAAGGACTAGCGGGACCAACGAGCAGTACTTC. This sequence joins TRBV6-1 and TRBJ2-7; TRBD2 aligns across 12 bases. The V and J ends lost 1 base and 5 bases, in that order; junction bases with no gene match: 6. The germline V gene encodes CDR1 MNHNS and CDR2 SASEGT. The CDR3 length is 16 residues.

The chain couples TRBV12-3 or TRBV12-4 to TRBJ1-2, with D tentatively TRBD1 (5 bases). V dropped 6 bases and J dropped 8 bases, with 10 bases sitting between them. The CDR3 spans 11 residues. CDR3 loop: CASRRGSGYTF. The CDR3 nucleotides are TGTGCCAGCAGGAGGGGTTCCGGCTACACCTTC.

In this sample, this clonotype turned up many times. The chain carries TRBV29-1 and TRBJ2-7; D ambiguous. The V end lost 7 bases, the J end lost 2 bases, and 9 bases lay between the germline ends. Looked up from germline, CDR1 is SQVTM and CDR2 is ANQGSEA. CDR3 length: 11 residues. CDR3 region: CSGRVAYEQYF. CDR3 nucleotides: TGCAGCGGTAGGGTAGCCTACGAGCAGTACTTC.

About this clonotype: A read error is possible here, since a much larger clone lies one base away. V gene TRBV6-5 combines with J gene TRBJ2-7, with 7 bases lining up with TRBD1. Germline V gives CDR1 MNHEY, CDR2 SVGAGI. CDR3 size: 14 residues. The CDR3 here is CTSRTRDRAYEQYF. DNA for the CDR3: TGTACCAGCAGGACACGGGACAGAGCCTACGAGCAGTACTTC.

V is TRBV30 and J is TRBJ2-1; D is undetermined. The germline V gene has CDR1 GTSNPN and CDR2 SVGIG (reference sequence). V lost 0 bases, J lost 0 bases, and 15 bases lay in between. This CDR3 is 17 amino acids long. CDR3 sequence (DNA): TGTGCCTGGAGTGTAGGGCGGACCTCGGGCTCCTACAATGAGCAGTTCTTC. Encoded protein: CAWSVGRTSGSYNEQFF.

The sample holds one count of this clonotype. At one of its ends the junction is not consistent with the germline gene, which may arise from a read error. CDR3 coding DNA: TGTGCCTGCAGCCCCCGCCCGGGAGGGGGGGAACTGTTTTTT. It encodes CACSPRPGGGELFF. The rearrangement links TRBV11-2 to TRBJ2-2; 8 bases match TRBD2. The CDR3 covers 14 residues. Germline V gene sequence: CDR1 SGHAT, CDR2 FQNNGV.

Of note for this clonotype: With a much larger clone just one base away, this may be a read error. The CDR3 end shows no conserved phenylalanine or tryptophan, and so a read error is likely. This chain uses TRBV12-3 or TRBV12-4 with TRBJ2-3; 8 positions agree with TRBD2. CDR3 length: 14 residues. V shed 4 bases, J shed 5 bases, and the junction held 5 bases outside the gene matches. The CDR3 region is CASSSTSGGDTQYL. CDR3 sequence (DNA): TGTGCCAGCAGTTCAACTAGCGGCGGAGATACGCAGTATCTT.

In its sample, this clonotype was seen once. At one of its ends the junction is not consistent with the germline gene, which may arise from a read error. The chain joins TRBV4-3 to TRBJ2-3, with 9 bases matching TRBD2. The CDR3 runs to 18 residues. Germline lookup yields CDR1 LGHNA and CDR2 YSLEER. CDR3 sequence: CASSQSPPGSGSADTQYF. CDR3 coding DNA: TGCGCCAGCAGCCAATCTCCCCCGGGTAGCGGGAGCGCAGATACACAGTATTTT.

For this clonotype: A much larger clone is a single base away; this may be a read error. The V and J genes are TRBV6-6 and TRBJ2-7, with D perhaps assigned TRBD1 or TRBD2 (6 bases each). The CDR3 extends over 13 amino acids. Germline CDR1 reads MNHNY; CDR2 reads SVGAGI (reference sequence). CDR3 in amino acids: CASALAGGREKYF. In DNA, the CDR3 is TGTGCCAGCGCTCTAGCTGGGGGGCGCGAGAAGTACTTC.

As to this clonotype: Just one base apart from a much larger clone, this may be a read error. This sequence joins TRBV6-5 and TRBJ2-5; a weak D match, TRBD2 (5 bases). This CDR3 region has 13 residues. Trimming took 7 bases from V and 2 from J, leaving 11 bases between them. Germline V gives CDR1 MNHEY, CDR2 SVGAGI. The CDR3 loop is CASNSREQETQYF. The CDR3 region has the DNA TGTGCCAGCAATTCCCGGGAACAAGAGACCCAGTACTTC.

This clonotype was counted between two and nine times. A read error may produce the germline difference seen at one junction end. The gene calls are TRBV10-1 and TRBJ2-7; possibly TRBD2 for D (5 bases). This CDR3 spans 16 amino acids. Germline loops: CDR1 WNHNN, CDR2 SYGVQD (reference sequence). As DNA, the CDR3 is TGCGCCAGCAGTGACTTGAGGGCCGCTCTCACCTACGAGCTGTACTTC. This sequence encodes CASSDLRAALTYELYF.

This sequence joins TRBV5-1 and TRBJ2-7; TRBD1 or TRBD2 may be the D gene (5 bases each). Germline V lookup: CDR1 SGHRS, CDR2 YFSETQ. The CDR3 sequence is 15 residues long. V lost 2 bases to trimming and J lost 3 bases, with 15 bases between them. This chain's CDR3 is CASSLGTRRGYEQYF. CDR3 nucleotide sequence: TGCGCCAGCAGCTTAGGGACGAGAAGAGGCTACGAGCAGTACTTC.

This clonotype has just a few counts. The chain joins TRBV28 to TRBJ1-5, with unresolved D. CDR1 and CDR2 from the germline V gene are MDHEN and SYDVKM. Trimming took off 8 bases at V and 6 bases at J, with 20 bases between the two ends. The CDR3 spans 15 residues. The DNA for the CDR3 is TGTGCCAGCCGCCAGACCCCGGGGAAAAGTCAGCCCCAGCATTTT. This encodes CASRQTPGKSQPQHF.

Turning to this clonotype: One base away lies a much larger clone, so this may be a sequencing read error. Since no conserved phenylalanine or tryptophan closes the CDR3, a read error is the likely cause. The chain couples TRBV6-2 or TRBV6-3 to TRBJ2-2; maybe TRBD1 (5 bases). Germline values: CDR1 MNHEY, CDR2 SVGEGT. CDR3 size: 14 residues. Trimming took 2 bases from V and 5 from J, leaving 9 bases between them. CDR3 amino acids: CASSYLTATGELFY. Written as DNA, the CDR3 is TGTGCCAGCAGTTACCTGACAGCTACCGGGGAGCTGTTTTAT.

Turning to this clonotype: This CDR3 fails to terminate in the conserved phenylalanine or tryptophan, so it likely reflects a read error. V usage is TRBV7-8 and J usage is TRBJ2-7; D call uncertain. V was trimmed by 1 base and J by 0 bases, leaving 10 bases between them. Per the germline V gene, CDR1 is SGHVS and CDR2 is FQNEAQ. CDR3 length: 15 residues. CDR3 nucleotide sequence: TGTGCCAGCAGCTTAGGGAGACTCAGCTCCTACGAGCAGTACATC. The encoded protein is CASSLGRLSSYEQYI.

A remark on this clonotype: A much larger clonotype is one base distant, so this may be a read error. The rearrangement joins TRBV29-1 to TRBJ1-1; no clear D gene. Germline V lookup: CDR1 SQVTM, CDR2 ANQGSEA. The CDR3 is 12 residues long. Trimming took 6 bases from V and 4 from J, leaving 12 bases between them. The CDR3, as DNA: TGCAGCGTCCTCCGCATGAGCACTGAAGCTTTCTTT. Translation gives CSVLRMSTEAFF.

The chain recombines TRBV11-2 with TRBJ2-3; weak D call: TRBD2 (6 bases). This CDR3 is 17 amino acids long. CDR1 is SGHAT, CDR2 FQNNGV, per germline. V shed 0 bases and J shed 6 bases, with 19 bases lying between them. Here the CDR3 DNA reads TGTGCCAGCAGCTTAGATCAGATAGCGGTATACACTGATACGCAGTATTTT. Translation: CASSLDQIAVYTDTQYF.

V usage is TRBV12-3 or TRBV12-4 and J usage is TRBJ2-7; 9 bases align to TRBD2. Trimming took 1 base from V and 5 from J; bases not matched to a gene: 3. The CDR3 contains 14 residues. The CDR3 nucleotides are TGTGCCAGCAGTTTAGGGGGACTAGCTGACGAGCAGTACTTC. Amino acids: CASSLGGLADEQYF.

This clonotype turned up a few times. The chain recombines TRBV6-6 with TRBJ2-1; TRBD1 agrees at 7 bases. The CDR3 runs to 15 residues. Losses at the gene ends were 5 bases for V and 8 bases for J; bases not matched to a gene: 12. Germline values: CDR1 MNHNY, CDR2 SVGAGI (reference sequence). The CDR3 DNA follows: TGTGCCAGCAGTCGACAGGGAAATAAAAACGATGAGCAGTTCTTC. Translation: CASSRQGNKNDEQFF.

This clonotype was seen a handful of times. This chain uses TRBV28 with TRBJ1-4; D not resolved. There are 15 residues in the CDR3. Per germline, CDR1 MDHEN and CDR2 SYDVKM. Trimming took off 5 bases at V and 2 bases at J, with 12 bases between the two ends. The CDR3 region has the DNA TGTGCCAGCAGTGCCCCCCCTGGCACTAATGAAAAACTGTTTTTT. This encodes CASSAPPGTNEKLFF.

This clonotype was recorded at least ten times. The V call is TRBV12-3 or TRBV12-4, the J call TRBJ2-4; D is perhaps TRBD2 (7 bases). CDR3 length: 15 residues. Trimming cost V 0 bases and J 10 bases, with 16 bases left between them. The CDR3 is CASSLARGTRGIQYF. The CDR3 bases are TGTGCCAGCAGTTTAGCGCGGGGGACCAGGGGTATTCAGTACTTC.

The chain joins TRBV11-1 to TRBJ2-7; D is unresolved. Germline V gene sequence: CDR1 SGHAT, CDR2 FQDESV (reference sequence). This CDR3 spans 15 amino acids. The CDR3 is CATSFQAPVGYEQYF. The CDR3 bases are TGTGCTACCAGCTTTCAGGCACCAGTGGGCTATGAGCAGTACTTC.

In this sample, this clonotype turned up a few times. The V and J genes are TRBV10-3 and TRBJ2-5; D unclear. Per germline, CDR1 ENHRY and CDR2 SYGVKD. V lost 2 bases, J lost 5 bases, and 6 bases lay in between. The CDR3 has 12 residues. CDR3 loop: CAISEVGETQYF. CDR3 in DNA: TGTGCCATCAGTGAGGTTGGGGAGACCCAGTACTTC.

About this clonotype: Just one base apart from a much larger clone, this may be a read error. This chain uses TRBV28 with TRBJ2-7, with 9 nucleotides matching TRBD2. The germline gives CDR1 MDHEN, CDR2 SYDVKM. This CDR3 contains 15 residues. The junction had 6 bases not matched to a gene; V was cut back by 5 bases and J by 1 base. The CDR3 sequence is CASSTTTSGSYEQYF. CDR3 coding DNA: TGTGCCAGCAGTACGACGACTAGCGGTTCCTACGAGCAGTACTTC.

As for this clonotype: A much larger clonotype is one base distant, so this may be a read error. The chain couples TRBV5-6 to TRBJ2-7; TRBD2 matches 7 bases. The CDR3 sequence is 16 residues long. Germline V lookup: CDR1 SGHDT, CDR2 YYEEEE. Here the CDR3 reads CASSSDPSGGSYKQYF. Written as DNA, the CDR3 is TGTGCCAGCAGTTCGGACCCTAGCGGAGGCTCCTACAAGCAGTACTTC.

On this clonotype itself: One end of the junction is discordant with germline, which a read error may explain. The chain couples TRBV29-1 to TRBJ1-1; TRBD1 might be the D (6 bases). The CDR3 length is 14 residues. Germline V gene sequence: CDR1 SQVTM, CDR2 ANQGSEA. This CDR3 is CSAGHRTTSTEALF. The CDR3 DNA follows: TGCAGCGCGGGACACCGAACGACGAGCACTGAAGCTCTCTTT.

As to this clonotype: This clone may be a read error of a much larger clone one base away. CDR3 region: CASGEGGRETQYF. The CDR3 DNA sequence: TGTGCCAGCGGTGAGGGGGGCCGCGAGACCCAGTACTTC. This rearrangement joins TRBV6-1 to TRBJ2-5; D tentatively reads TRBD1 or TRBD2 (6 bases each). This CDR3 has 13 amino acids. Germline loops: CDR1 MNHNS, CDR2 SASEGT.

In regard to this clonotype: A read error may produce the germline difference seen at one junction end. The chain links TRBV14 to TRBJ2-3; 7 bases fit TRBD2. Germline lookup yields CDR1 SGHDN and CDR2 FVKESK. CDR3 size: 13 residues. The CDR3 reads CASCRGLVDTQYF. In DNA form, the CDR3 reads TGTGCCAGCTGCCGAGGACTAGTAGATACGCAGTATTTC.

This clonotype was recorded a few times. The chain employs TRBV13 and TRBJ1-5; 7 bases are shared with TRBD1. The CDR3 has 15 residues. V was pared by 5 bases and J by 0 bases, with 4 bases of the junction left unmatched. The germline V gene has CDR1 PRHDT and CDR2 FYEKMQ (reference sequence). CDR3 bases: TGTGCCAGCAGCACCGGGACAGATAGCAATCAGCCCCAGCATTTT. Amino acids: CASSTGTDSNQPQHF.